One sample yielded the 27 T cell receptor beta chains listed below, sequenced in a study of blood T cell repertoires in COVID-19. Produced via immunoSEQ multiplex PCR; TCRdb's table is partial and in-frame only. The sample lists approximately 360,000 clones; roughly nine tenths were seen once. The sample consisted of peripheral blood. These receptor sequences come from a man aged 35 to 55 with acute or convalescent COVID-19.

The chain recombines TRBV25-1 with TRBJ2-2, with D tentatively TRBD1 (5 bases). CDR1 is MGHDK, CDR2 SYGVNS, per germline. The CDR3 loop spans 14 amino acids. Trimming pared 7 bases from V and 6 bases from J, leaving 15 bases between. The chain's CDR3 is CASTSPAGSGELFF. CDR3 DNA: TGTGCCAGCACCTCCCCTGCAGGGTCCGGGGAGCTGTTTTTT. The variable domain in full, with the rest retrieved from reference TRBV25-1 and TRBJ2-2, is EADIYQTPRYLVIGTGKKITLECSQTMGHDKMYWYQQDPGMELHLIHYSYGVNSTEKGDLSSESTVSRIRTEHFPLTLESARPSHTSQYLCASTSPAGSGELFFGEGSRLTVL.

The J gene is TRBJ2-5, the V gene TRBV7-8, with D perhaps matching TRBD1 (5 bases). Trimming removed 1 base from V and 2 bases from J, with 11 bases in between. Germline CDR1 SGHVS, CDR2 FQNEAQ. The CDR3 runs to 15 residues. The CDR3 DNA follows: TGTGCCAGCAGCTTAGGCGCGGACACACAAGAGACCCAGTACTTC. Translating it yields CASSLGADTQETQYF.

The rearrangement uses TRBV9 and TRBJ2-1, with a tentative D call TRBD1 (5 bases). The CDR3 sequence is 14 residues long. CDR1 is SGDLS and CDR2 is YYNGEE in the germline V gene. V lost 3 bases to trimming and J lost 4 bases, with 11 bases between them. The CDR3 spells CASSAVTVYNEQFF. The CDR3 DNA reads TGTGCCAGCAGCGCAGTGACAGTTTACAATGAGCAGTTCTTC.

The CDR3: CASSLPGGRDEQYF. The CDR3 DNA is TGCGCCAGCAGCTTACCAGGGGGCCGGGACGAGCAGTACTTC. The genes are TRBV5-1 and TRBJ2-7, with 8 bases that match TRBD1. Trimming took 2 bases from V and 5 from J; bases not matched to a gene: 6. The CDR3 has 14 amino acids. Germline values: CDR1 SGHRS, CDR2 YFSETQ.

The chain uses TRBV9 and TRBJ2-5, with 9 bases matching TRBD2. Germline CDR1 and CDR2: SGDLS and YYNGEE. With 0 bases clipped from V and 4 bases from J, the junction kept 4 bases outside the gene matches. This CDR3 spans 15 amino acids. The CDR3: CASSVGGGGGETQYF. The CDR3 DNA sequence: TGTGCCAGCAGCGTAGGCGGCGGGGGGGGAGAGACCCAGTACTTC.

The chain uses TRBV12-3 or TRBV12-4 and TRBJ1-5; the D is unclear. Trimming cost V 3 bases and J 9 bases, with 6 bases left between them. This CDR3 is built from 11 residues. CDR3 DNA sequence: TGTGCCAGCAGTTTGTCAGGGCCCCAGCATTTT. Translated, it gives CASSLSGPQHF.

The CDR3 nucleotides read TGCAGCGGGGGACAGGGGGACTATGGCTACACCTTC. Translated: CSGGQGDYGYTF. The rearrangement uses TRBV29-1 and TRBJ1-2, with 11 bases aligning to TRBD1. The CDR3 covers 12 residues. Germline values: CDR1 SQVTM, CDR2 ANQGSEA. Losses at the gene ends were 7 bases for V and 3 bases for J; bases not matched to a gene: 1. Looking up the rest from reference TRBV29-1 and TRBJ1-2 gives the full variable domain: SAVISQKPSRDICQRGTSLTIQCQVDSQVTMMFWYRQQPGQSLTLIATANQGSEATYESGFVIDKFPISRPNLTFSTLTVSNMSPEDSSIYLCSGGQGDYGYTFGSGTRLTVV.

The rearrangement uses TRBV7-8 and TRBJ1-4; 7 bases fit TRBD1. With V trimmed by 1 base and J by 8 bases, 7 bases remained unmatched. Germline V CDR1 and CDR2: SGHVS, FQNEAQ. The CDR3 length is 15 residues. The CDR3: CASSLVAGGIEKLFF. The CDR3 DNA reads as TGTGCCAGCAGCTTAGTTGCAGGGGGGATAGAAAAACTGTTTTTT.

This chain connects TRBV30 to TRBJ1-2, with 7 nucleotides matching TRBD1. Germline V CDR1 and CDR2: GTSNPN, SVGIG (reference sequence). V lost 4 bases to trimming and J lost 4 bases; unmatched junction nucleotides: 3. This CDR3 contains 12 residues. The DNA of the CDR3 is TGTGCCTGGATAGGGGACAGCTATGGCTACACCTTC. Its protein is CAWIGDSYGYTF.

This clone was seen a few times. The rearrangement links TRBV7-6 to TRBJ1-6, with D possibly matching TRBD1 (6 bases). V was trimmed by 5 bases and J by 9 bases, leaving 17 bases between them. CDR3 size: 15 residues. Germline assignment: CDR1 SGHVS and CDR2 FNYEAQ. CDR3 bases: TGTGCCAGCAGCGAATTGTCAAGGGGGGGTTCACCCCTCCACTTT. Protein product: CASSELSRGGSPLHF.

This chain links TRBV9 with TRBJ1-4; TRBD1 matches at 7 bases. Germline loops: CDR1 SGDLS, CDR2 YYNGEE. V lost 0 bases, J lost 6 bases, and 5 bases stayed unmatched. The CDR3 runs to 15 residues. The CDR3 DNA reads TGTGCCAGCAGCGTAGAAGGGACAGCGTATGAAAAACTGTTTTTT. It translates to CASSVEGTAYEKLFF.

The chain combines TRBV27 with TRBJ2-7; no clear D gene. The CDR3 loop spans 14 amino acids. The V gene's germline CDR1 is MNHEY and CDR2 SMNVEV (reference sequence). Trimming stripped 5 bases from V and 1 base from J, with 12 bases between. For the CDR3, the DNA is TGTGCCAGCAGTCCCTTTCTTAATTCCTACGAGCAGTACTTC. It encodes CASSPFLNSYEQYF.

This sequence joins TRBV21-1 and TRBJ2-5; the D segment call TRBD2 is taken from the table without a DNA check. TRBV21-1 is a pseudogene segment. This CDR3 is 16 amino acids long. DNA of the CDR3: TGTGCCAGCAGCAAAGTTCGAGCGGACGCCGTAGAGACCCAGTACTTC. As protein: CASSKVRADAVETQYF.

The chain uses TRBV28 and TRBJ1-5; the D is unclear. The CDR3 spans 13 residues. Germline CDR1 MDHEN, CDR2 SYDVKM. V was cut by 4 bases and J by 4 bases, with 8 bases left in between. CDR3 sequence reads: CASSYTENQPQHF. In nucleotides, the CDR3 is TGTGCCAGCAGTTATACAGAGAATCAGCCCCAGCATTTT.

A word on this clone: This CDR3 is also generated by other DNA sequences in the sample. The J gene is TRBJ1-1, the V gene TRBV9, with 8 bases aligning to TRBD1. CDR3 length equals 14 residues. The V and J ends lost 0 bases and 5 bases, in that order; junction bases with no gene match: 3. The V gene's germline CDR1 is SGDLS and CDR2 YYNGEE. The CDR3 DNA sequence: TGTGCCAGCAGCGTAGCAGGGGGCTTAACTGAAGCTTTCTTT. This translates into CASSVAGGLTEAFF. Complete variable domain (other parts from reference TRBV9 and TRBJ1-1): DSGVTQTPKHLITATGQRVTLRCSPRSGDLSVYWYQQSLDQGLQFLIQYYNGEERAKGNILERFSAQQFPDLHSELNLSSLELGDSALYFCASSVAGGLTEAFFGQGTRLTVV.

This clone occurred once. This chain connects TRBV4-1 to TRBJ2-7; TRBD2 is a possible D gene (5 bases). The CDR3 has 14 amino acids. Looked up from germline, CDR1 is MGHRA and CDR2 is YSYEKL. V lost 1 base and J 0 bases, leaving 7 bases between the germline ends. The CDR3 coding sequence is TGCGCCAGCAGCCAAGTTGGGAGCTCCTACGAGCAGTACTTC. This translates into CASSQVGSSYEQYF.

V gene TRBV28 combines with J gene TRBJ1-2; D is possibly TRBD1 (6 bases). V lost 6 bases, J lost 6 bases, and 14 bases lay in between. CDR1 is MDHEN and CDR2 is SYDVKM in the germline V gene. This CDR3 has 13 residues. CDR3 amino acids: CASRYTGRDGYTF. The CDR3 DNA is TGTGCCAGCAGGTACACAGGGAGGGATGGCTACACCTTC.

V gene TRBV15 combines with J gene TRBJ2-1; tentative D call: TRBD1 (6 bases). V was clipped by 4 bases and J by 9 bases, with 7 bases between them. The germline gives CDR1 LNHNV, CDR2 YYDKDF (reference sequence). The CDR3 runs 11 residues. CDR3 nucleotides: TGTGCCACCAGCACAGGGGTTGAGCAGTTCTTC. As protein: CATSTGVEQFF.

This sequence joins TRBV28 and TRBJ1-5; maybe TRBD1 (6 bases). Trimming stripped 2 bases from V and 0 bases from J, with 11 bases between. The CDR3 totals 16 residues. From germline, CDR1 is MDHEN and CDR2 SYDVKM. CDR3 nucleotide sequence: TGTGCCAGCAGTTTAGGGACAATCTATAGCAATCAGCCCCAGCATTTT. Translation gives CASSLGTIYSNQPQHF.

Regarding this clone: Other nucleotide sequences from this sample produce the same CDR3. The chain has TRBV27 and TRBJ2-7; 8 nucleotides agree with TRBD1. Germline CDR1 is MNHEY and CDR2 is SMNVEV (reference sequence). J lost 2 bases, V lost 3 bases, and 3 bases had no gene match. CDR3 length equals 14 residues. The CDR3 DNA follows: TGTGCCAGCAGTTTTAGCAGGGGGCCCTACGAGCAGTACTTC. It yields the protein CASSFSRGPYEQYF.

The J gene is TRBJ2-7, the V gene TRBV9; D might be TRBD2 (6 bases). Trimming took 2 bases from V and 1 from J, leaving 13 bases between them. Germline loops: CDR1 SGDLS, CDR2 YYNGEE. CDR3 length: 15 residues. Here the CDR3 reads CASSVEGRGSYEQYF. The CDR3 DNA reads TGTGCCAGCAGCGTTGAGGGCCGGGGGTCCTACGAGCAGTACTTC.

The chain carries TRBV28 and TRBJ2-7, with D possibly matching TRBD2 (7 bases). V was cut by 3 bases and J by 7 bases, with 13 bases left in between. This CDR3 contains 13 residues. Looked up from germline, CDR1 is MDHEN and CDR2 is SYDVKM. CDR3 coding DNA: TGTGCCAGCAGTTTCCGGGGGGCGAGGGAGCAGTACTTC. Protein sequence: CASSFRGAREQYF.

The rearrangement links TRBV28 to TRBJ2-5, with D tentatively TRBD1 (6 bases). V lost 4 bases, J lost 1 base, and 16 bases lay in between. The germline V gene encodes CDR1 MDHEN and CDR2 SYDVKM. This CDR3 spans 16 amino acids. The DNA for the CDR3 is TGTGCCAGCAGTTCCCGCGGCAGGGGTGTCCAAGAGACCCAGTACTTC. Translated, it gives CASSSRGRGVQETQYF.

The chain couples TRBV11-2 to TRBJ1-2; D uncertain. This CDR3 contains 15 residues. Trimming stripped 1 base from V and 7 bases from J, with 16 bases between. Per the germline V gene, CDR1 is SGHAT and CDR2 is FQNNGV. The CDR3 reads CASSLVSKGAGGYTF. The CDR3 DNA is TGTGCCAGCAGCTTAGTTTCGAAGGGCGCGGGTGGCTACACCTTC.

The chain couples TRBV12-3 or TRBV12-4 to TRBJ1-1, with 9 bases that match TRBD1. CDR3 size: 13 residues. V shed 7 bases, J shed 6 bases, and the junction held 6 bases outside the gene matches. CDR3 DNA: TGTGCCAGCACCTTACAGGGGGCCCCTGAAGCTTTCTTT. Amino acid sequence: CASTLQGAPEAFF.

The rearrangement joins TRBV3-1 (or the pseudogene TRBV3-2) to TRBJ2-3; unclear D gene. Germline CDR1 reads LGHDT; CDR2 reads YNNKEL (reference sequence). The CDR3 is 13 residues long. Trimming left V 0 bases short and J 5 bases short, with 6 bases between. This CDR3 is CASSQETIDTQYF. The CDR3 DNA reads TGTGCCAGCAGCCAAGAAACTATAGATACGCAGTATTTT.

The chain couples TRBV9 to TRBJ1-1; D gene ambiguous. Germline assignment: CDR1 SGDLS and CDR2 YYNGEE. The length of the CDR3 is 15 residues. Trimming pared 3 bases from V and 2 bases from J, leaving 14 bases between. The CDR3 is CASSDTDYSNTEAFF. The DNA of the CDR3 is TGTGCCAGCAGCGACACTGACTACAGTAACACTGAAGCTTTCTTT.